This TCR beta chain was found in a study of CD8+ T cells in alopecia areata (dated by TCRdb to 2017 to 2018). Regarding the study in general: The treated patients took part in an open-label pilot trial in which moderate-to-severe alopecia areata was treated with oral tofacitinib at 5 to 10 mg twice daily. Patients received tofacitinib for 6 to 18 months and were then followed off drug for 6 months to check for delayed response and recurrence. The SALT score, which quantifies the percentage of affected scalp surface area, was used to measure disease severity in treated patients. Human TCRbeta sequencing covered scalp tissue and sorted CD4+ and CD8+ peripheral blood T cells from patchy and totalis/universalis alopecia areata patients and healthy controls. immunoSEQ multiplex PCR using 35 Vbeta forward primers and 13 Jbeta reverse primers was used to amplify TCRbeta CDR3 regions. RNA came from the PAXgene miRNA kit for fixed scalp, the miRNeasy kit for PBMCs, and the RNeasy kit for mouse skin. To study T cell clonal expansion in alopecia areata, the researchers applied high-throughput TCRbeta sequencing to both the C3H/HeJ mouse model and human patients. Tofacitinib-treated patients had biopsies at baseline and at 4 and 24 weeks of treatment, with a later scalp biopsy in several patients. Scalp clonality was compared among normal scalp (n=4), patchy alopecia areata scalp (n=8), and alopecia totalis/universalis scalp (n=8). What the study reported, not specific to this receptor: Scalp TCR repertoire analysis is complicated because resident alphabeta T cells in normal human skin are also sequenced, whereas mouse skin is dominated by gammadelta T cells. Shared TCR sequences between patients were less evident than in mice, which may be partly attributable to HLA diversity in the patient population. Lesional scalp, especially in alopecia totalis/universalis, showed higher clonality and more expanded CD8+ clones than normal scalp, suggesting antigenic drive. With tofacitinib, both scalp clonality and the number of expanded CD8+ clones among the top 100 scalp clones went down significantly. The treated cohort was small, with a single nonresponder, so links between baseline CD8+ expansion and response need larger studies. During tofacitinib treatment, many expanded lesional clones stuck around in both scalp and blood, and this persistence may partly explain why relapse happens after treatment is stopped.

Library preparation employed the immunoSEQ multiplex PCR assay. RNA was extracted from all samples and reverse transcribed into cDNA as template for TCR sequencing. First-strand cDNA was synthesized with SuperScript III using a 2:1 mix of oligo-dT and random hexamers. Amplification bias was assessed with a synthetic immune receptor repertoire, and residual bias was removed computationally. As for the authors' bioinformatics: Raw reads were preprocessed to remove errors, and CDR3 was defined by IMGT conventions from the conserved cysteine to phenylalanine. Clonality was computed as 1 minus the Shannon entropy, with the entropy normalized by log2 of the number of productive unique TCRs. Whether each scalp clone was CD4 or CD8 was inferred by checking scalp TCRbeta sequences against the CD4 and CD8 repertoires from sorted blood. Sourced from immuneACCESS, this table was stored by TCRdb with only in-frame sequences that have V and J called. A share of the clones is absent; for the studies checked, an unresolved V gene accounts for under half, and the remainder has no known explanation. The V and J calls and clone size were taken over from that table, and D and trimming were inferred from the DNA. The sample has some 190,000 clones on record, around 60% of them singletons. Of the sample, roughly 0.71% falls within the top ten clones.

The sample's time point label, decoded: less than five weeks on oral tofacitinib. The meaning of the sample's treatment or condition label: oral pan-JAK inhibitor, 5-10 mg twice daily. Peripheral blood and lesional scalp punch biopsies were obtained from patients with alopecia areata. PBMCs were separated by density centrifugation and stained for CD3, CD4 and CD8, after which CD4+ and CD8+ T cells were sorted on a FACSAria. The junction shows trimming of 6 bases on V and 3 bases on J, plus 9 bases between the germline ends. Sequences DFQATT (CDR1) and SNEGSKA (CDR2) are obtained from the germline V gene (reference sequence). Measured from the cysteine to the phenylalanine, the CDR3 is 11 residues long. Only the CDR3 DNA stays, 33 bases, in frame from base 1. This clone came up once. Its antigen remains unidentified. Base qualities are not provided; no much larger clone lies one nucleotide away.

This receptor was taken from a human donor with alopecia areata. The chain uses TRBV20-1 and TRBJ2-7; a tentative D call is TRBD2 (6 bases match). The sequencing used CD4+ T cells sorted from blood, collected at week 4, from a patient treated with tofacitinib. The DNA sequence reads TGCAGTGCAGCGGGTGGCTACGAGCAGTACTTC. Protein translation: CSAAGGYEQYF.